The 27 T cell receptor beta chains presented below share a single source sample, sequenced in a study of cytomegalovirus exposure and HLA in healthy donors (dated by TCRdb to between 2016 and 2019). The library was produced with the immunoSEQ multiplex PCR assay. For the multiplex PCR, a mixture combining 60 forward primers for TCR Vbeta segments and 13 reverse primers for TCR Jbeta segments was used. Not all clones reach the TCRdb copy of this immuneACCESS table, which keeps in-frame sequences only. Checked studies attribute under half of the gap to unresolved V genes and leave the rest unexplained. The sample records hundreds of thousands of clones, approximately 78% of which are singletons. 2.9% of the sample is held by the ten biggest clonotypes. Material for sequencing was PBMCs. The receptors were sampled from a man in his thirties or forties in good health and CMV-seronegative.

V gene TRBV6-5 combines with J gene TRBJ2-7, with TRBD1 as a possible D gene (5 bases). The CDR3 loop spans 14 amino acids. Germline V gene lookup returns CDR1 MNHEY and CDR2 SVGAGI. V was clipped by 4 bases and J by 5 bases, with 15 bases between them. In DNA, the CDR3 is TGTGCCAGCAGTTTGGTCAGGCAGGGCCACGAGCAGTACTTC. Residues: CASSLVRQGHEQYF.

The chain couples TRBV28 to TRBJ1-3; perhaps TRBD1 as D (6 bases). The CDR3 has 15 residues. V shed 5 bases and J shed 0 bases, with 11 bases lying between them. Germline CDR1 MDHEN, CDR2 SYDVKM. CDR3 bases: TGTGCCAGCAGTGATACAGGGTACTCTGGAAACACCATATATTTT. Translated, it gives CASSDTGYSGNTIYF.

The chain joins TRBV9 to TRBJ2-7; 8 positions match TRBD2. Germline V gene sequence: CDR1 SGDLS, CDR2 YYNGEE. This CDR3 is 14 amino acids long. After removal of 4 bases from V and 4 bases from J, the junction contained 7 bases not matched to a gene. The CDR3 sequence: CASSPGGGPYEQYF. The CDR3 DNA is TGTGCCAGCAGCCCCGGGGGGGGGCCTTACGAGCAGTACTTC. The full variable domain, rest sourced from reference TRBV9 and TRBJ2-7, is DSGVTQTPKHLITATGQRVTLRCSPRSGDLSVYWYQQSLDQGLQFLIQYYNGEERAKGNILERFSAQQFPDLHSELNLSSLELGDSALYFCASSPGGGPYEQYFGPGTRLTVT.

The chain recombines TRBV18 with TRBJ1-5, with 8 bases fitting TRBD1. The CDR3 is 14 residues long. The germline V gene encodes CDR1 KGHSH and CDR2 LQKENI. The trim removed 6 bases at V and 4 bases at J, leaving 5 bases unmatched. CDR3 in DNA: TGTGCCAGCTCGCGACAGGGGCGGAATCAGCCCCAGCATTTT. This encodes CASSRQGRNQPQHF.

The J gene is TRBJ1-4, the V gene TRBV6-6; D gene ambiguous. Germline V gene sequence: CDR1 MNHNY, CDR2 SVGAGI (reference sequence). Trimming cost V 8 bases and J 4 bases, with 5 bases left between them. CDR3 length equals 11 residues. The CDR3 DNA is TGTGCCAGCTCACTTAATGAAAAACTGTTTTTT. Protein sequence: CASSLNEKLFF.

This clone came up once. The chain couples TRBV20-1 to TRBJ2-1; D not certain. Trimming shortened V by 3 bases and J by 8 bases, and 5 bases separated the two germline ends. Germline loops: CDR1 DFQATT, CDR2 SNEGSKA (reference sequence). The CDR3 has 10 amino acids. The CDR3 DNA is TGCAGTGCTAGGGTAGATGAGCAGTTCTTC. Amino acids: CSARVDEQFF.

The chain is built from TRBV5-1 and TRBJ2-2; 15 bases match TRBD2. From germline, CDR1 is SGHRS and CDR2 YFSETQ. With 4 bases clipped from V and 4 bases from J, the junction kept 5 bases outside the gene matches. This CDR3 region has 17 residues. The CDR3: CASSGGLAGGLTGELFF. The CDR3 bases are TGCGCCAGCAGCGGGGGACTAGCGGGGGGCCTCACCGGGGAGCTGTTTTTT.

The V gene is TRBV28, the J gene TRBJ1-2; D perhaps matches TRBD1 (5 bases). Trimming cost V 2 bases and J 5 bases, with 15 bases left between them. Germline V gene sequence: CDR1 MDHEN, CDR2 SYDVKM. There are 15 residues in the CDR3. CDR3 bases: TGTGCCAGCAGTTTACCCCCCCCAGGGACTTATGGCTACACCTTC. Encoded protein: CASSLPPPGTYGYTF.

The chain couples TRBV6-1 to TRBJ1-2; 9 bases are a match to TRBD1. The CDR3 loop spans 16 amino acids. In germline, CDR1 is MNHNS, CDR2 SASEGT. Trimming took 1 base from V and 2 from J; bases not matched to a gene: 5. In DNA, the CDR3 is TGTGCCAGCAGTGAAGGGGTTGGGACAGGGAACTATGGCTACACCTTC. Translation: CASSEGVGTGNYGYTF.

The rearrangement uses TRBV5-1 and TRBJ1-2; 9 positions agree with TRBD1. J was trimmed by 5 bases and V by 4 bases; bases with no gene match: 6. The CDR3 is 14 amino acids. From germline, CDR1 is SGHRS and CDR2 YFSETQ. CDR3 nucleotides: TGCGCCAGCAGCATGGGACAGGGCGCATATGGCTACACCTTC. Translated, it gives CASSMGQGAYGYTF.

V usage is TRBV5-5 and J usage is TRBJ2-1; 7 nucleotides agree with TRBD1. After removal of 0 bases from V and 3 bases from J, the junction contained 15 bases not matched to a gene. The CDR3 contains 19 residues. CDR1 is SGHKS and CDR2 is YYEKEE in the germline V gene (reference sequence). The CDR3 spells CASSLGVFTRQGSYNEQFF. CDR3 sequence (DNA): TGTGCCAGCAGCTTGGGGGTCTTTACGAGACAGGGTAGCTACAATGAGCAGTTCTTC.

The chain's CDR3 is CASGGIAGGPGETQYF. In nucleotides, the CDR3 is TGCGCCAGCGGAGGTATAGCGGGGGGGCCCGGGGAGACCCAGTACTTC. The chain uses TRBV5-1 and TRBJ2-5, with TRBD2 matching over 11 bases. Losses at the gene ends were 7 bases for V and 5 bases for J; bases not matched to a gene: 13. This CDR3 contains 16 residues. Germline lookup yields CDR1 SGHRS and CDR2 YFSETQ.

This chain joins TRBV4-2 and TRBJ2-5; 8 bases agree with TRBD2. With V trimmed by 0 bases and J by 5 bases, 8 bases remained unmatched. The germline V gene has CDR1 LGHNA and CDR2 YNFKEQ. The CDR3 is made up of 16 amino acids. DNA for the CDR3: TGTGCCAGCAGCCAAGAGTCAGGGACTAGTGGCGAGACCCAGTACTTC. This codes for CASSQESGTSGETQYF.

In this sample, this clone turned up a few times. This rearrangement joins TRBV18 to TRBJ2-5, with TRBD2 matching 12 bases. This CDR3 contains 17 residues. V trimming: 6 bases; J trimming: 1 base; junction bases outside the gene matches: 9. The germline gives CDR1 KGHSH, CDR2 LQKENI. The CDR3 DNA reads TGTGCCAGCTCGTTTGCGGCTAGCGGGGGGGCCCAAGAGACCCAGTACTTC. Protein: CASSFAASGGAQETQYF.

The V gene is TRBV5-1, the J gene TRBJ1-4, with D perhaps TRBD1 (5 bases). Germline V gives CDR1 SGHRS, CDR2 YFSETQ. Trimming removed 4 bases at V and 5 bases at J, with 9 bases between. The CDR3 runs to 13 residues. DNA for the CDR3: TGCGCCAGCAGCGGCAGGGTAAATGAAAAACTGTTTTTT. This codes for CASSGRVNEKLFF.

The chain has TRBV14 and TRBJ1-6; the D is unclear. Trimming left V 1 base short and J 7 bases short, with 17 bases between. Germline lookup yields CDR1 SGHDN and CDR2 FVKESK. There are 17 residues in the CDR3. The CDR3 loop is CASSQGPHVGRNSPLHF. Here the CDR3 DNA reads TGTGCCAGCAGCCAAGGTCCTCATGTGGGCAGGAATTCACCCCTCCACTTT.

V usage is TRBV4-1 and J usage is TRBJ2-2; no reliable D call. There are 15 residues in the CDR3. Trimming shortened V by 0 bases and J by 1 base, and 6 bases separated the two germline ends. The germline CDR1 and CDR2 sequences are MGHRA and YSYEKL. The CDR3: CASSQDRVNTGELFF. As DNA, the CDR3 is TGCGCCAGCAGCCAAGATAGAGTGAACACCGGGGAGCTGTTTTTT.

The chain carries TRBV5-1 and TRBJ2-5, with D perhaps matching TRBD1 (5 bases). The CDR3 sequence is 15 residues long. Germline CDR1 SGHRS, CDR2 YFSETQ. The V end lost 0 bases, the J end lost 2 bases, and 11 bases lay between the germline ends. The chain's CDR3 is CASSLGGPTQETQYF. The CDR3 nucleotides are TGCGCCAGCAGCTTGGGGGGCCCTACACAAGAGACCCAGTACTTC.

This clone was detected once. This rearrangement joins TRBV23-1 to TRBJ1-5; no reliable D call. TRBV23-1 is known as an ORF, though its function is uncertain. V lost 3 bases and J 0 bases, leaving 21 bases between the germline ends. The CDR3 has 19 amino acids. The CDR3 sequence: CASSHVVSPNPYSNQPQHF. Written as DNA, the CDR3 is TGCGCCAGCAGTCACGTAGTCTCACCTAACCCGTATAGCAATCAGCCCCAGCATTTT.

The gene calls are TRBV5-6 and TRBJ1-1; 7 nucleotides align to TRBD1. Germline trimming cut 2 bases from V and 3 bases from J; bases unmatched to any gene: 4. Germline CDR1 reads SGHDT; CDR2 reads YYEEEE. There are 14 residues in the CDR3. CDR3 DNA sequence: TGTGCCAGCAGCTTCCGACAGGGTCACACTGAAGCTTTCTTT. Protein: CASSFRQGHTEAFF.

The count of this clone is one. This chain uses TRBV5-6 with TRBJ2-1; TRBD1 matches 8 bases. Germline trimming cut 4 bases from V and 0 bases from J; bases unmatched to any gene: 12. Germline V gene lookup returns CDR1 SGHDT and CDR2 YYEEEE. The length of the CDR3 is 18 residues. CDR3 sequence: CASSKYPGQGSSYNEQFF. The CDR3 DNA sequence: TGTGCCAGCAGCAAGTACCCTGGACAGGGCAGCTCCTACAATGAGCAGTTCTTC.

In its sample, this clone was seen many times. The chain joins TRBV27 to TRBJ2-3, with 9 bases aligning to TRBD2. This CDR3 comprises 17 residues. V shed 4 bases and J 6 bases; nucleotides not matched to a gene: 14. CDR1 MNHEY and CDR2 SMNVEV come from the germline V gene (reference sequence). The CDR3 here is CASSSRGGVKDRDTQYF. The CDR3, as DNA: TGTGCCAGCAGTTCCCGCGGGGGGGTCAAAGATCGGGATACGCAGTATTTT.

The chain links TRBV18 to TRBJ2-2; unclear D gene. The germline V and J ends were trimmed by 5 bases and 3 bases, with 4 bases remaining between them. In germline, CDR1 is KGHSH, CDR2 LQKENI. The CDR3 runs 12 residues. CDR3 loop: CASSTDTGELFF. In nucleotides, the CDR3 is TGTGCCAGCTCAACAGACACCGGGGAGCTGTTTTTT.

The chain is built from TRBV9 and TRBJ1-1; a weak D match, TRBD1 (6 bases). The length of the CDR3 is 12 residues. Looked up from germline, CDR1 is SGDLS and CDR2 is YYNGEE. Trimming cost V 5 bases and J 5 bases, with 10 bases left between them. Here the CDR3 DNA reads TGTGCCAGCAGTAGGGGGGGGACTGAAGCTTTCTTT. Protein sequence: CASSRGGTEAFF.

The rearrangement joins TRBV5-1 to TRBJ2-3, with 8 bases aligning to TRBD1. V trimming: 5 bases; J trimming: 0 bases; junction bases outside the gene matches: 2. The CDR3 extends over 14 amino acids. Per germline, CDR1 SGHRS and CDR2 YFSETQ. The CDR3 loop is CASRGQASTDTQYF. The CDR3, as DNA: TGCGCCAGCAGGGGACAGGCCAGCACAGATACGCAGTATTTT.

This CDR3 reads CASSLDGTGSYEQYF. In nucleotides, the CDR3 is TGCGCCAGCAGCTTGGATGGGACAGGCTCCTACGAGCAGTACTTC. The chain joins TRBV5-1 to TRBJ2-7; TRBD1 aligns across 8 bases. V was pared by 0 bases and J by 0 bases, with 2 bases of the junction left unmatched. Looked up from germline, CDR1 is SGHRS and CDR2 is YFSETQ. The CDR3 covers 15 residues. Full variable domain (remainder filled in from reference TRBV5-1 and TRBJ2-7): KAGVTQTPRYLIKTRGQQVTLSCSPISGHRSVSWYQQTPGQGLQFLFEYFSETQRNKGNFPGRFSGRQFSNSRSEMNVSTLELGDSALYLCASSLDGTGSYEQYFGPGTRLTVT.

The chain links TRBV15 to TRBJ1-5; D unresolved. Trimming removed 5 bases at V and 2 bases at J, with 13 bases between. Per germline, CDR1 LNHNV and CDR2 YYDKDF (reference sequence). This CDR3 is 15 amino acids long. The CDR3 DNA reads as TGTGCCACCAGCGGGCCAGGCACCCGCAATCAGCCCCAGCATTTT. Its protein is CATSGPGTRNQPQHF.